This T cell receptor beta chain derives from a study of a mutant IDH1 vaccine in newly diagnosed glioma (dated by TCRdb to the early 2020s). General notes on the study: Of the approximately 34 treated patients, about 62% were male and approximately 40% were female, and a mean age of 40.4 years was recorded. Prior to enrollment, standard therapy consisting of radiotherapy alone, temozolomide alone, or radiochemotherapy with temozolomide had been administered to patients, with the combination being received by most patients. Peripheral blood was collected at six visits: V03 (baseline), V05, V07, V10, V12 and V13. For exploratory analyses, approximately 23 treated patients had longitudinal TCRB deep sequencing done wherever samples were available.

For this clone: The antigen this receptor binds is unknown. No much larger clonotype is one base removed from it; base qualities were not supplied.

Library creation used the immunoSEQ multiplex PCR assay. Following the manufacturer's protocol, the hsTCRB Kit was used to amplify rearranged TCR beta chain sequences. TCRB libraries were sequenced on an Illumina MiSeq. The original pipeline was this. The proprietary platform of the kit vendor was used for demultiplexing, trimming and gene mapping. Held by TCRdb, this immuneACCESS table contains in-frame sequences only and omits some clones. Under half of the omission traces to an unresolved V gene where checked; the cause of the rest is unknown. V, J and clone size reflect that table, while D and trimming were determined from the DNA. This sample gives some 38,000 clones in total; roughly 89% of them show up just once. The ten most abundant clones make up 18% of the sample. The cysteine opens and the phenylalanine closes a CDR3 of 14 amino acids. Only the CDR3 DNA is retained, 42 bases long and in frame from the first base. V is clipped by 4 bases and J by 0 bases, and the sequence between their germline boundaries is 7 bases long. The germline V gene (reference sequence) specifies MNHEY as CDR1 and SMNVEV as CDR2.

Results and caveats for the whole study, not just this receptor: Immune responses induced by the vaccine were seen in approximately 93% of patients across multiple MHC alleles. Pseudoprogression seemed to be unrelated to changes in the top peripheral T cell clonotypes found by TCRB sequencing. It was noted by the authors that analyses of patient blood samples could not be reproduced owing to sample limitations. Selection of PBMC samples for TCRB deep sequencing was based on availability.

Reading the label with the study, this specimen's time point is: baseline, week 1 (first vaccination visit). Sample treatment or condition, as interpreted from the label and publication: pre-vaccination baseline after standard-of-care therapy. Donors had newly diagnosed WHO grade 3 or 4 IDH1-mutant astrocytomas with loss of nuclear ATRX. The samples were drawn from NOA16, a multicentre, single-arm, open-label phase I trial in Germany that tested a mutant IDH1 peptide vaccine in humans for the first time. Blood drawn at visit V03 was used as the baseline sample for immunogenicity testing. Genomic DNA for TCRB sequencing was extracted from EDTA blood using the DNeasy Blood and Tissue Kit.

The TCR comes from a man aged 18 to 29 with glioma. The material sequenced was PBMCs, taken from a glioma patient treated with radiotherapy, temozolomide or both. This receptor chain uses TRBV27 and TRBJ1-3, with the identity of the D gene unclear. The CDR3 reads CASSSSNSGNTIYF. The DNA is TGTGCCAGCAGTTCGAGCAACTCTGGAAACACCATATATTTT.